This T cell receptor beta chain was recorded in a study of spatial heterogeneity in lung cancer. The CDR3 length is 14 residues. The ends were cut back, 6 bases at V and 0 bases at J, with 10 bases in the middle. Germline loops: CDR1 SGHTA, CDR2 FQGTGA. This clonotype was observed at least ten times. Its antigen remains unidentified. Time point indicated: sample taken at primary tumor resection. Just over 70 TRACERx patients with early, untreated non-small cell lung cancer donated samples. Unsorted whole RNA samples from tumor, nontumor lung or frozen PBMC were sequenced. Unique molecular identifiers, one per molecule, were present on every TCR cDNA molecule. TCRdb reprocessed the 5' RACE reads with MiXCR, giving one entry per CDR3 protein. The sample consists of 8,000 to 9,500 distinct CDR3 sequences, 2.9% of them appearing once. Study findings and constraints: Mutation counts in tumors were tracked by counts of expanded intratumoral alpha and beta TCRs. Ubiquitous nonsynonymous mutations were tracked by counts of ubiquitous expanded TCRs, and regional ones by counts of regional expanded TCRs.

The sequence derives from a male donor with early-stage non-small cell lung cancer. J is TRBJ2-3 and V is TRBV7-3; D remains ambiguous. This sample comprised lung tumor tissue, obtained at surgery. CDR3 in DNA: TGTGCCAGCAGGCCTGGCCCTAGCACAGATACGCAGTATTTT. Encoded protein: CASRPGPSTDTQYF. Filled out from reference TRBV7-3 and TRBJ2-3, the complete variable domain reads GAGVSQTPSNKVTEKGKYVELRCDPISGHTALYWYRQSLGQGPEFLIYFQGTGAADDSGLPNDRFFAVRPEGSVSTLKIQRTERGDSAVYLCASRPGPSTDTQYFGPGTRLTVL.